A single sample gave rise to the 27 T cell receptor beta chains below, sequenced in a study of blood T cell repertoires in COVID-19. Profiling relied on immunoSEQ multiplex PCR, and the TCRdb table lists in-frame clones only, not all of them. In the table there are 200,000 to 250,000 clones, more than 75% of which are singletons. Sequencing used peripheral blood. These receptors came from a woman between 25 and 40 years old who had recovered from COVID-19.

V is TRBV11-2 and J is TRBJ1-4; a weak D match, TRBD1 (6 bases). Germline V gives CDR1 SGHAT, CDR2 FQNNGV. The CDR3 runs 16 residues. The V and J ends lost 5 bases and 0 bases respectively, with 13 bases between them. The CDR3: CASSQTGSATNEKLFF. In DNA, the CDR3 is TGTGCCAGCAGCCAGACAGGCTCAGCAACTAATGAAAAACTGTTTTTT.

The chain's CDR3 is CASSNAGVFRNSPLHF. CDR3 bases: TGTGCCAGCAGTAATGCAGGGGTTTTTCGGAATTCACCCCTCCACTTT. This chain uses TRBV6-2 or TRBV6-3 with TRBJ1-6, with a weak D call TRBD1 (6 bases). The germline V and J ends were trimmed by 5 bases and 7 bases, with 18 bases remaining between them. CDR3 length equals 16 residues. The germline V gene encodes CDR1 MNHEY and CDR2 SVGEGT.

This clone was detected only once. CDR3 coding DNA: TGTGCCAGCAGTTCAGTTATGAACACTGAAGCTTTCTTT. It codes for CASSSVMNTEAFF. The chain is built from TRBV27 and TRBJ1-1; unclear D gene. Germline V gene lookup returns CDR1 MNHEY and CDR2 SMNVEV (reference sequence). The germline V and J ends were trimmed by 4 bases and 0 bases, with 6 bases remaining between them. The CDR3 sequence is 13 residues long.

The CDR3 nucleotides are TGTGCCAGCAGTTACAGGGGTTCACCCCTCCACTTT. This sequence encodes CASSYRGSPLHF. This sequence joins TRBV6-5 and TRBJ1-6; TRBD1 is a possible D gene (5 bases). The CDR3 spans 12 residues. Germline V gene data show CDR1 as MNHEY and CDR2 as SVGAGI. Deletions cut 2 bases from V and 9 bases from J, with 5 bases between.

This chain joins TRBV5-1 and TRBJ2-3, with 9 bases lining up with TRBD1. With V trimmed by 1 base and J by 3 bases, 3 bases remained unmatched. Looked up from germline, CDR1 is SGHRS and CDR2 is YFSETQ. The CDR3 is made up of 15 amino acids. CDR3 region: CASSLTGQGTDTQYF. The CDR3 coding sequence is TGCGCCAGCAGCTTGACGGGACAGGGTACAGATACGCAGTATTTT.

The chain joins TRBV6-2 or TRBV6-3 to TRBJ1-2; possibly TRBD1 for D (6 bases). Germline CDR1 MNHEY, CDR2 SVGEGT. Deletions cut 5 bases from V and 4 bases from J, with 11 bases between. The CDR3 spans 13 residues. DNA of the CDR3: TGTGCCAGCAGTGACGACAGGCCCTATGGCTACACCTTC. This encodes CASSDDRPYGYTF.

V is TRBV19 and J is TRBJ1-2; D is possibly TRBD1 (5 bases). Trimming left V 10 bases short and J 9 bases short, with 18 bases between. There are 12 residues in the CDR3. Germline CDR1 LNHDA, CDR2 SQIVND (reference sequence). The CDR3 spells CATNSGGASYTF. CDR3 DNA sequence: TGTGCCACCAACTCCGGCGGGGCTAGCTACACCTTC.

The V call is TRBV15, the J call TRBJ2-1; D not certain. V lost 5 bases to trimming and J lost 0 bases, with 5 bases between them. The V gene's germline CDR1 is LNHNV and CDR2 YYDKDF (reference sequence). The CDR3 is 13 residues long. The CDR3 loop reads CATSASSYNEQFF. In nucleotides, the CDR3 is TGTGCCACCAGCGCTAGCTCCTACAATGAGCAGTTCTTC.

The rearrangement uses TRBV9 and TRBJ2-3, with TRBD1 as a possible D gene (5 bases). CDR1 is SGDLS and CDR2 is YYNGEE in the germline V gene. The CDR3 is 15 amino acids. The V end lost 4 bases, the J end lost 1 base, and 13 bases lay between the germline ends. CDR3 sequence: CASSPQGIRTDTQYF. CDR3 DNA: TGTGCCAGCAGCCCGCAGGGAATCCGCACAGATACGCAGTATTTT.

The chain joins TRBV19 to TRBJ1-1; D unclear. There are 14 residues in the CDR3. Germline V lookup: CDR1 LNHDA, CDR2 SQIVND (reference sequence). Trimming pared 6 bases from V and 3 bases from J, leaving 14 bases between. CDR3 loop: CASSEGPMHTEAFF. As DNA, the CDR3 is TGTGCCAGTAGCGAGGGTCCTATGCACACTGAAGCTTTCTTT.

The gene calls are TRBV4-2 and TRBJ2-4, with TRBD2 identical over 14 bases. CDR3 length equals 17 residues. Germline values: CDR1 LGHNA, CDR2 YNFKEQ. Trimming at V came to 5 bases and at J to 5 bases, leaving 8 bases not matched to a gene. CDR3 coding DNA: TGTGCCAGCAGCACACCGACTAGCGGGGGGGCCCAAAACATTCAGTACTTC. This translates into CASSTPTSGGAQNIQYF.

The chain links TRBV19 to TRBJ2-7; D is possibly TRBD1 (5 bases). The CDR3 extends over 13 amino acids. Trimming cost V 5 bases and J 4 bases, with 12 bases left between them. Germline V gene sequence: CDR1 LNHDA, CDR2 SQIVND (reference sequence). Written as DNA, the CDR3 is TGTGCCAGTAGTCCTGAGACAGCTTACGAGCAGTACTTC. Its protein product is CASSPETAYEQYF.

Points on this clone: Other DNA sequences within the sample encode an identical CDR3. This sequence joins TRBV29-1 and TRBJ1-2; 8 bases align to TRBD1. The CDR3 is 12 residues long. Unmatched junction bases numbered 1, after V lost 3 bases and J lost 4 bases. Germline V gene lookup returns CDR1 SQVTM and CDR2 ANQGSEA. The CDR3 nucleotides read TGCAGCGTTGATACAGGGGGCTATGGCTACACCTTC. As protein: CSVDTGGYGYTF.

The chain joins TRBV19 to TRBJ1-3; D ambiguous. CDR1 is LNHDA, CDR2 SQIVND, per germline (reference sequence). V dropped 3 bases and J dropped 6 bases, with 12 bases sitting between them. The CDR3 runs to 14 residues. The CDR3 nucleotides read TGTGCCAGTAGTATTCAACAGCTCCCAAACACCATATATTTT. It specifies CASSIQQLPNTIYF.

The chain has TRBV11-3 and TRBJ2-7; D is perhaps TRBD2 (5 bases). Trimming took off 1 base at V and 3 bases at J, with 13 bases between the two ends. The CDR3 loop spans 15 amino acids. Per the germline V gene, CDR1 is SGHNT and CDR2 is YENEEA. The DNA of the CDR3 is TGTGCCAGCAGCTTAGGGTCAGAGGCGGGCTACGAGCAGTACTTC. Encoded protein: CASSLGSEAGYEQYF.

The J gene is TRBJ2-4, the V gene TRBV3-1 (or the pseudogene TRBV3-2), with TRBD2 matching over 7 bases. This CDR3 is 14 amino acids long. CDR1 is LGHDT and CDR2 is YNNKEL in the germline V gene (reference sequence). Germline trimming cut 4 bases from V and 3 bases from J; bases unmatched to any gene: 3. As DNA, the CDR3 is TGTGCCAGCAGCCTAAGGGACTACAAAAACATTCAGTACTTC. This encodes CASSLRDYKNIQYF.

This clone turned up a few times. The rearrangement links TRBV11-2 to TRBJ2-3; no clear D. Trimming shortened V by 2 bases and J by 0 bases, and 15 bases separated the two germline ends. The CDR3 is made up of 17 amino acids. CDR1 is SGHAT, CDR2 FQNNGV, per germline. The CDR3 reads CASSLPRNEFSTDTQYF. In nucleotides, the CDR3 is TGTGCCAGCAGCTTACCTAGAAACGAATTTAGCACAGATACGCAGTATTTT.

Here the CDR3 DNA reads TGTGCCAGTAGTATATCCCAGGGATGGGACGAGCAGTACTTC. Translation: CASSISQGWDEQYF. The gene calls are TRBV19 and TRBJ2-7; D is perhaps TRBD1 (5 bases). CDR3 length: 14 residues. CDR1 and CDR2 from the germline V gene are LNHDA and SQIVND (reference sequence). V shed 2 bases and J shed 5 bases, with 13 bases lying between them.

The chain carries TRBV18 and TRBJ2-1, with 11 bases fitting TRBD2. Germline trimming cut 1 base from V and 2 bases from J; bases unmatched to any gene: 7. CDR3 size: 18 residues. In germline, CDR1 is KGHSH, CDR2 LQKENI. CDR3 sequence: CASSPREGSGGAYNEQFF. CDR3 sequence (DNA): TGTGCCAGCTCACCACGAGAAGGTAGCGGGGGGGCCTACAATGAGCAGTTCTTC.

V usage is TRBV3-1 (or the pseudogene TRBV3-2) and J usage is TRBJ2-3; D not certain. CDR3 size: 16 residues. The germline gives CDR1 LGHDT, CDR2 YNNKEL (reference sequence). V lost 0 bases and J lost 3, with 13 bases in between. For the CDR3, the DNA is TGTGCCAGCAGCCAAGATCTCGGCCTAGTGACAGATACGCAGTATTTT. Encoded protein: CASSQDLGLVTDTQYF.

The chain is built from TRBV18 and TRBJ1-4; a weak D match, TRBD1 (5 bases). Looked up from germline, CDR1 is KGHSH and CDR2 is LQKENI. CDR3 length: 13 residues. V dropped 11 bases and J dropped 3 bases, with 13 bases sitting between them. The CDR3 sequence is CASRVRANEKLFF. The CDR3 DNA is TGTGCCTCCAGGGTTCGGGCTAATGAAAAACTGTTTTTT.

This chain uses TRBV2 with TRBJ2-7, with 12 bases fitting TRBD2. V gave up 5 bases and J gave up 7 bases; unmatched junction bases: 15. CDR1 is SNHLY, CDR2 FYNNEI, per germline. This CDR3 region has 17 residues. The CDR3 nucleotides read TGTGCCAGCAGTCCTCGACTAGCGGGGGATCGTCCATTTGAGCAGTACTTC. Its translation is CASSPRLAGDRPFEQYF.

The CDR3 nucleotides are TGTGCCAGCAGCGTCCGGACTAGCGCCGGGGAGCTGTTTTTT. Amino acids: CASSVRTSAGELFF. The chain joins TRBV3-1 (or the pseudogene TRBV3-2) to TRBJ2-2, with 9 nucleotides matching TRBD2. Germline CDR1 LGHDT, CDR2 YNNKEL (reference sequence). V lost 5 bases, J lost 6 bases, and 4 bases stayed unmatched. The CDR3 has 14 residues.

The V gene is TRBV3-1 (or the pseudogene TRBV3-2), the J gene TRBJ1-6; D remains unclear. Per germline, CDR1 LGHDT and CDR2 YNNKEL (reference sequence). The CDR3 is 15 amino acids. V lost 7 bases and J lost 10, with 20 bases in between. The CDR3 nucleotides are TGTGCCAGCACCACGACCCCGGCAGGATCCTCACCCCTCCACTTT. The encoded protein is CASTTTPAGSSPLHF.

V gene TRBV2 combines with J gene TRBJ2-5, with D possibly TRBD2 on 5 matching bases. V was shortened by 3 bases and J by 5 bases, with 10 bases between the two germline ends. Germline V gene data show CDR1 as SNHLY and CDR2 as FYNNEI. The CDR3 totals 13 residues. Here the CDR3 reads CASSEDGVETQYF. CDR3 bases: TGTGCCAGCAGTGAGGACGGGGTGGAGACCCAGTACTTC.

This chain joins TRBV5-5 and TRBJ1-4; D might be TRBD1 (6 bases). There are 16 residues in the CDR3. Germline V lookup: CDR1 SGHKS, CDR2 YYEKEE (reference sequence). Trimming removed 4 bases at V and 0 bases at J, with 13 bases between. The CDR3 DNA sequence: TGTGCCAGCAGCCCAGGACAGTTTGCAACTAATGAAAAACTGTTTTTT. Its protein product is CASSPGQFATNEKLFF.

This clone was observed a handful of times. The CDR3 spells CASSLAGGNGYTF. The CDR3 nucleotides are TGTGCCAGCAGCTTGGCGGGGGGGAATGGCTACACCTTC. The chain combines TRBV5-6 with TRBJ1-2; TRBD1 is a possible D gene (5 bases). This CDR3 contains 13 residues. Trimming cost V 0 bases and J 6 bases, with 9 bases left between them. In germline, CDR1 is SGHDT, CDR2 YYEEEE.